This TCR beta chain was captured by sequencing in a study of blood T cell repertoires in COVID-19. This CDR3 spans 17 amino acids. Germline assignment: CDR1 SGHAT and CDR2 FQNNGV. Trimming removed 6 bases at V and 2 bases at J, with 22 bases between. Data came from immunoSEQ multiplex PCR; TCRdb stores just in-frame clones and leaves some out. Altogether 300,000 or so clones are present, 80% to 90% being singletons, with the ten largest covering approximately 4%. The source material was peripheral blood. This sequence joins TRBV11-2 and TRBJ1-2; D not resolved. The receptor was derived from a woman aged 40-49 years with acute or convalescent COVID-19. This chain's CDR3 is CASRSFSIAGTNYGYTF. CDR3 in DNA: TGTGCCAGCAGAAGTTTTAGCATCGCGGGAACGAACTATGGCTACACCTTC. Together with reference TRBV11-2 and TRBJ1-2, the CDR3 gives the full variable domain: EAGVAQSPRYKIIEKRQSVAFWCNPISGHATLYWYQQILGQGPKLLIQFQNNGVVDDSQLPKDRFSAERLKGVDSTLKIQPAKLEDSAVYLCASRSFSIAGTNYGYTFGSGTRLTVV.